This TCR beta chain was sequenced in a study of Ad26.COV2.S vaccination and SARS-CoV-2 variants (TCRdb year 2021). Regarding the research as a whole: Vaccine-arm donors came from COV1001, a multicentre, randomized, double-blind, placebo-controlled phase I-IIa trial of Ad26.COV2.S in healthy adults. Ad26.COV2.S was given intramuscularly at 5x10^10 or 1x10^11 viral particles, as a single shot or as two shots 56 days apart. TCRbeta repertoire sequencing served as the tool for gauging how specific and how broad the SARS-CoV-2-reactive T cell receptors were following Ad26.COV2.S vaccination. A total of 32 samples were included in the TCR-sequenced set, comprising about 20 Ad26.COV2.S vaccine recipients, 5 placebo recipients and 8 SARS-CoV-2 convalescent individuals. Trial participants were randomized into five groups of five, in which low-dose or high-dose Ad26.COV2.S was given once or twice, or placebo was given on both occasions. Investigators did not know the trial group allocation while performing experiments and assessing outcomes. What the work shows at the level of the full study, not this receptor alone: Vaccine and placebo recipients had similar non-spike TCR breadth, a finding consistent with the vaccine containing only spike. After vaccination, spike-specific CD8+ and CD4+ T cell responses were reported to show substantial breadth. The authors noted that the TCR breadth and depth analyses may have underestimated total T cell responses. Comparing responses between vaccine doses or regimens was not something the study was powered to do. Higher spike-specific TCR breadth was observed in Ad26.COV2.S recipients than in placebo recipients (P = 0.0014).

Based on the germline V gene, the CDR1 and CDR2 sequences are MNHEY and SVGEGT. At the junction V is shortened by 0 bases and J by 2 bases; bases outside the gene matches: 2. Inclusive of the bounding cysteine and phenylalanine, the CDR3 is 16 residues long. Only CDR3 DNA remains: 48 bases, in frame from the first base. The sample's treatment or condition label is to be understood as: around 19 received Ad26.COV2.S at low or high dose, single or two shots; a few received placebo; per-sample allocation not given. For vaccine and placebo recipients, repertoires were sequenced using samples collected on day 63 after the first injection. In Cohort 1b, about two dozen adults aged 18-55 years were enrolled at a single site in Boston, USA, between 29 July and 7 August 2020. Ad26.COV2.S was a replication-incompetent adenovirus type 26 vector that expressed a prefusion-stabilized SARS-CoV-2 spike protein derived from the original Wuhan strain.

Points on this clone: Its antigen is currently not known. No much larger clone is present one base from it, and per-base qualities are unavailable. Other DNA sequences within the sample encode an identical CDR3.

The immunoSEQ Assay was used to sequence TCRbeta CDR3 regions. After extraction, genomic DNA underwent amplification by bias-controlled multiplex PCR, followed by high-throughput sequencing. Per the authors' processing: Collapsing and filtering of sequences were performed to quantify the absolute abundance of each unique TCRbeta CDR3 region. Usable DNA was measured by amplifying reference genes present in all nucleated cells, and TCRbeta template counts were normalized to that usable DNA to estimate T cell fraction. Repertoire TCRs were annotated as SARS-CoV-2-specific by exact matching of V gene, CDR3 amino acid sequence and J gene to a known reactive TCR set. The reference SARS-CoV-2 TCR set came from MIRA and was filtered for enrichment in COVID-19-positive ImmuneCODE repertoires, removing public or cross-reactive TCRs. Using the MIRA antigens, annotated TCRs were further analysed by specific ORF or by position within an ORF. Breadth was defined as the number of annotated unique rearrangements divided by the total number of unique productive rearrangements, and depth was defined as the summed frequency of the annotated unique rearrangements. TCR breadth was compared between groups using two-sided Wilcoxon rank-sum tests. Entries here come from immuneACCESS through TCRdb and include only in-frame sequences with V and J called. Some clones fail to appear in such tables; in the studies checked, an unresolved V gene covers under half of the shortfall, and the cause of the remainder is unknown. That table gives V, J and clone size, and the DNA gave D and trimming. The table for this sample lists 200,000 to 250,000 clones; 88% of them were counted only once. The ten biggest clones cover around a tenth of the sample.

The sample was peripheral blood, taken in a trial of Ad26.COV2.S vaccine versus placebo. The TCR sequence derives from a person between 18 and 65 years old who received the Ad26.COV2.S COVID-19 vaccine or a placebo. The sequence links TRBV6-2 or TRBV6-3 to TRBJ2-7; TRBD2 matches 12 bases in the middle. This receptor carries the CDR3 CASSYSLAGGPYEQYF. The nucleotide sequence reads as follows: TGTGCCAGCAGTTACTCGCTAGCGGGGGGGCCCTACGAGCAGTACTTC.